This TCR beta chain comes out of a study of T cell changes during pregnancy in multiple sclerosis. This clone was seen only a few times. This CDR3 spans 13 amino acids. V dropped 6 bases and J dropped 5 bases, with 13 bases sitting between them. Germline V lookup: CDR1 MNHEY, CDR2 SVGAGI. Generated by immunoSEQ multiplex PCR, the TCRdb table keeps only in-frame clones and is missing some. The table shows 90,000 to 100,000 clones, with about 90% occurring only once. The specimen comprised peripheral blood, sampled after pregnancy. The sequence derives from a female donor in good health, enrolled as a control in a pregnancy study. The chain recombines TRBV6-5 with TRBJ1-1, with D perhaps matching TRBD1 (5 bases). As DNA, the CDR3 is TGTGCCAGCAGCCCCTCGGGGGTAACTGAAGCTTTCTTT. Protein product: CASSPSGVTEAFF.